Listed below are T cell receptor beta chains from one sample, sequenced in a study of T-cell memory formation after mild COVID-19. TCRdb re-called the 5' RACE reads with MiXCR, one entry per CDR3 protein. The sample consists of under 50,000 distinct CDR3 sequences, around a quarter of them appearing once. Source material: PBMCs or a T cell subset sorted from them (not recorded which). The origin of the receptors is a man younger than 35 who had mild COVID-19 (a few samples of this study predate the infection). Cell type and time point are not known. CDR3s include the opening cysteine and the closing phenylalanine or tryptophan. Each record gives: clone size, D gene, V gene, J gene, CDR3 DNA, CDR3 protein. D genes are given only for firm matches. Clone size is shown for a subset of rows, as once, few, many or a class of expanded clone.

>.|.|TRBV6-2/TRBV6-3|TRBJ2-5
TGTGCCAGCAGTTACTTGCCAGGGTCAGAGACCCAGTACTTC
CASSYLPGSETQYF
>few|TRBD1|TRBV20-1|TRBJ1-2
TGCAGTGCTAGGGCTGGAAGATGGACAGGAAATGGCTACACCTTC
CSARAGRWTGNGYTF
>.|TRBD1|TRBV6-6|TRBJ1-2
TGTGCCAGCAGCGGACAGGGTCCTTTTGGCTACACCTTC
CASSGQGPFGYTF
>once|.|TRBV20-1|TRBJ1-1
TGCAGTGGAGGCCAGAGCAACACTGAAGCTTTCTTT
CSGGQSNTEAFF
>.|TRBD1|TRBV4-1|TRBJ2-7
TGCGCCAGCAGCCAGAAAATGGGGACAGGGAGCTCCTACGAGCAGTACTTC
CASSQKMGTGSSYEQYF
>.|TRBD1|TRBV4-3|TRBJ2-7
TGCGCCAGCAGCCAAGATGAGAGTGTAGGGACAGGATACTACGAGCAGTACTTC
CASSQDESVGTGYYEQYF
>.|TRBD1|TRBV7-3|TRBJ2-1
TGTGCCAGCAGCTTAGGACAGGGGTTTAACAATGAGCAGTTCTTC
CASSLGQGFNNEQFF
>.|TRBD1|TRBV6-1|TRBJ2-5
TGTGCCAGCAGTGTTGGACAGGGCCTAAAAGAGACCCAGTACTTC
CASSVGQGLKETQYF
>.|TRBD1|TRBV7-9|TRBJ2-5
TGTGCCAGCAGCTTAGCTCCGGGACAGGGGGCGGACCAAGAGACCCAGTACTTC
CASSLAPGQGADQETQYF
>.|.|TRBV7-2|TRBJ2-3
TGTGCCAGCAGCTTATGGAGGGATTATGAGGATACGCAGTATTTT
CASSLWRDYEDTQYF
>few|TRBD2|TRBV13|TRBJ2-5
TGTGCCAGCAGCCCTAGACTAGCGGGGCCCCAAGAGACCCAGTACTTC
CASSPRLAGPQETQYF
>.|TRBD1|TRBV7-2|TRBJ2-7
TGTGCCAGCAGCTCCAGACAGGGGAGTCGAAACTACGAGCAGTACTTC
CASSSRQGSRNYEQYF
>few|.|TRBV7-3|TRBJ1-2
TGTGCCAGCAGCTTCCCGGAACTCAATGGCTACACCTTC
CASSFPELNGYTF
>.|.|TRBV6-2/TRBV6-3|TRBJ1-2
TGTGCCAGCGGCGACAGCCCTGATGGCTACACCTTC
CASGDSPDGYTF
>.|.|TRBV7-2|TRBJ1-3
TGTGCCAGCAGCTTAGGCGCCATTCTTTCTGGAAACACCATATATTTT
CASSLGAILSGNTIYF
>few|TRBD2|TRBV10-2|TRBJ2-1
TGCGCCAGCAGCCTTTCGGGGGGGCCTATCGAAGAGCAGTTCTTC
CASSLSGGPIEEQFF
>.|.|TRBV4-3|TRBJ2-2
TGCGCCAGCAGCCAAGATCCCGTGAACACCGGGGAGCTGTTTTTT
CASSQDPVNTGELFF
>.|TRBD1|TRBV5-1|TRBJ1-1
TGCGCCAGCAGCCGGACAGGGGGCTCTGAAGCTTTCTTT
CASSRTGGSEAFF
>.|.|TRBV7-9|TRBJ1-1
TGTGCCAGCAGCCAGAACTACGGGTTTTCGAACACTGAAGCTTTCTTT
CASSQNYGFSNTEAFF
>.|TRBD1|TRBV6-5|TRBJ1-5
TGTGCCAGCAGTTACGGACAGGGCAATCAGCCCCAGCATTTT
CASSYGQGNQPQHF
>few|.|TRBV6-4|TRBJ2-3
TGTGCCAGCAGTGACTCCCCTGGCACAGATACGCAGTATTTT
CASSDSPGTDTQYF
>few|.|TRBV12-3/TRBV12-4|TRBJ1-6
TGTGCCAGCAGTTTTTTGGGAGAAATTAATTCACCCCTCCACTTT
CASSFLGEINSPLHF
>few|.|TRBV12-3/TRBV12-4|TRBJ2-5
TGTGCCAGCAGTGAAGTAATCGTATCGGAGACCCAGTACTTC
CASSEVIVSETQYF
>.|TRBD2|TRBV5-1|TRBJ2-2
TGCGCCAGCAGGCTTCCCTCAGCGGGGGCCTACACCGGGGAGCTGTTTTTT
CASRLPSAGAYTGELFF
>.|.|TRBV4-1|TRBJ2-7
TGCGCCAGCCTGGGGCAGAACTACGAGCAGTACTTC
CASLGQNYEQYF
>.|.|TRBV4-1|TRBJ2-7
TGCGCCAGCAGCCAACTAATAACCTACGAGCAGTACTTC
CASSQLITYEQYF
>few|.|TRBV24-1|TRBJ2-5
TGTGCCACCAGTGATTCGGCCAGATCGCTTCAAGAGACCCAGTACTTC
CATSDSARSLQETQYF
>few|TRBD2|TRBV5-1|TRBJ2-1
TGCGCCAGCAGCTTGGTGGCTAGCGGCTACAATGAGCAGTTCTTC
CASSLVASGYNEQFF
>few|.|TRBV7-6|TRBJ2-1
TGTGCCAGTCGATCAGGCTTAAGTGATGAGCAGTTCTTC
CASRSGLSDEQFF
>.|.|TRBV12-3/TRBV12-4|TRBJ2-7
TGTGCCAGCACCAAAGTCGCGGCTTTCCACGAGCAGTACTTC
CASTKVAAFHEQYF
>.|.|TRBV5-1|TRBJ1-1
TGCGCCAGCAGCTTCTCCGGGACCAACACTGAAGCTTTCTTT
CASSFSGTNTEAFF
>.|.|TRBV9|TRBJ2-7
TGTGCCAGCAGCGTACGTGGCAGTAACTACGAGCAGTACTTC
CASSVRGSNYEQYF
>few|.|TRBV4-1|TRBJ1-4
TGCGCCAGCAGCCCCAGGGCAGTGGAAACAGAAAAACTGTTTTTT
CASSPRAVETEKLFF
>many|.|TRBV12-3/TRBV12-4|TRBJ2-1
TGTGCCACGACGGGGGCCCACAGTCCTTGGCAGTTCTTC
CATTGAHSPWQFF
>few|TRBD1|TRBV15|TRBJ2-3
TGTGCCACCAGCGGAGGGACAGGAAACACAGATACGCAGTATTTT
CATSGGTGNTDTQYF
>.|.|TRBV14|TRBJ2-3
TGTGCCAGCAGCCAAGATCGGGTCGGGGCTTTCACAGATACGCAGTATTTT
CASSQDRVGAFTDTQYF
>.|TRBD1|TRBV27|TRBJ2-3
TGTGCCAGCAGCTGGACAGGGGCTGGGGATACGCAGTATTTT
CASSWTGAGDTQYF
>few|.|TRBV6-5|TRBJ2-2
TGTGCCAGCTCCCTGGGGGGACAGAACACCGGGGAGCTGTTTTTT
CASSLGGQNTGELFF
>few|.|TRBV6-5|TRBJ2-2
TGTGCCAGCAGTGTCGTGTCTGCCTCTGGGGAGCTGTTTTTT
CASSVVSASGELFF
>.|TRBD1|TRBV12-3/TRBV12-4|TRBJ1-1
TGTGCCAGCAGAAGGGACAGGGGGAGTACTGAAGCTTTCTTT
CASRRDRGSTEAFF
>.|.|TRBV5-6|TRBJ2-1
TGTGCCAGCAGCGCCGTCGTTACAGGGAACAATGAGCAGTTCTTC
CASSAVVTGNNEQFF
>.|.|TRBV27|TRBJ1-5
TGTGCCAGTACACAGGGAAATCAGCCCCAGCATTTT
CASTQGNQPQHF